The subject of this entry is one T cell receptor beta chain. Sequenced by immunoSEQ multiplex PCR; TCRdb stores in-frame clones only, minus some. This table has around 140,000 clones, 80% to 85% appearing once. This entry is derived from a study of blood T cell repertoires in COVID-19. This CDR3 comprises 15 residues. V was trimmed by 5 bases and J by 0 bases, leaving 10 bases between them. Germline V gene data show CDR1 as LNHDA and CDR2 as SQIVND (reference sequence). The specimen was peripheral blood. The sequence derives from a man between 60 and 75 years old with acute or convalescent COVID-19. The chain recombines TRBV19 with TRBJ1-4; the D is unclear. CDR3 nucleotide sequence: TGTGCCAGTAGTCCGATAAGCGCAACTAATGAAAAACTGTTTTTT. Protein: CASSPISATNEKLFF.